This TCR beta chain was recorded in a study of T-cell reconstitution after alpha-beta-depleted transplantation in children. This clonotype was recorded many times. Its target is unknown. Study-wide results and caveats: Reportedly, roughly two months post-transplant, alpha-beta T cells arose from several hundred expanded graft clones. Diversity and T-cell counts at one year after transplant derived mostly from new T cells. Recipient T cells and thymic progenitors that survived were the source of the high TCRbeta diversity seen at day 60 in some patients.

Unique molecular identifiers featured in how the TCRbeta library was prepared. TCRdb redid the calling of the PCR reads with MiXCR, one entry per CDR3 protein. The repertoire has nearly 200,000 distinct CDR3 sequences, approximately 6% of them found once; the top ten carry around 4.4%. Germline loops: CDR1 MNHEY, CDR2 SVGAGI. This CDR3 contains 16 residues. J was trimmed by 3 bases and V by 3 bases; bases with no gene match: 4. J is TRBJ2-4 and V is TRBV6-5; 11 bases are a match to TRBD2. This clonotype was obtained from a girl under two years old with combined immunodeficiency, due to receive a stem cell transplant. This specimen consisted of PBMCs, obtained before TCRalphabeta/CD19-depleted stem cell transplant. CDR3 sequence: CASSYLAGGNKNIQYF. The CDR3 DNA follows: TGTGCCAGCAGTTATCTAGCGGGAGGCAACAAAAACATTCAGTACTTC.